The entry below describes one T cell receptor (beta chain). Its antigen is currently unknown. The CDR3 consists of 15 residues. In germline, CDR1 is MGHRA, CDR2 YSYEKL. The ends lost 1 base at V and 1 base at J; junction bases unmatched: 3. Sequencing was at survey level. In the original analysis: The detection floor for productive clonotype frequency was 2.59 x 10-5. Produced via immunoSEQ multiplex PCR; TCRdb's table is partial and in-frame only. The DNA gave D and trimming, while V, J and clone size come from that table. The top ten clones hold roughly an eighth of a sample with 15,000 to 20,000 clones, roughly 80% of them seen once. The data stem from a study of STAT5B mutations in CD4+ large granular lymphocyte leukemia. Study results and limitations: Top patient clones used TRBV06 genes more often: 8/27 versus 2/35 in controls.

Sequencing used CD4+ T cells from blood buffy coats. The rearrangement links TRBV4-1 to TRBJ2-7, with 8 positions matching TRBD1. The receptor was isolated from a human donor in good health. The CDR3 nucleotides read TGCGCCAGCAGCCAAGTTCGGACAGGGTCCTACGAGCAGTACTTC. The encoded protein is CASSQVRTGSYEQYF.